The T cell receptor beta chain under discussion was sequenced for a study of cytomegalovirus exposure and HLA in healthy donors. Overall study: The same platform was used for the 130 or so validation repertoires as for the 666 first-cohort repertoires, as reported in a later analysis. Study outcomes and limitations: Three CMV-associated chains proved CMV antigen-specific in vitro. The study flagged approximately 180 TCR beta chains as cytomegalovirus-associated.

The study drew the donors from its approximately 120-subject validation cohort, separate from the roughly 710-subject first cohort. The assay was immunoSEQ multiplex PCR, and TCRdb's table has in-frame clones only and misses some. This repertoire shows around 100,000 clones, about 94% found once; its top ten account for 0.89%. Details on this clone: Its antigen is not identified.

From germline, CDR1 is MDHEN and CDR2 SYDVKM. V was trimmed by 8 bases and J by 0 bases, leaving 14 bases between them. The CDR3 is 15 amino acids. The chain combines TRBV28 with TRBJ1-3, with D perhaps TRBD1 (5 bases). The sequencing input was PBMCs. The sequence came from a woman aged 18 to 35 in good health and CMV-seronegative. The CDR3 is CASSWGGISGNTIYF. The CDR3 DNA is TGTGCCAGCTCCTGGGGGGGGATCTCTGGAAACACCATATATTTT. The entire variable domain, with the rest obtained from reference TRBV28 and TRBJ1-3, is as follows: DVKVTQSSRYLVKRTGEKVFLECVQDMDHENMFWYRQDPGLGLRLIYFSYDVKMKEKGDIPEGYSVSREKKERFSLILESASTNQTSMYLCASSWGGISGNTIYFGEGSWLTVV.